This T cell receptor (beta chain) was recorded in a study of blood T cell repertoires in COVID-19 (dated by TCRdb to 2018 to 2020). A note on the overall study: Samples covering the acute and convalescent phases of COVID-19 were provided by collaborators in the United States, Italy and Spain. The prospective study material was composed of cDNA or gDNA derived from T cells, B-cell-depleted T cells, or PBMCs. Subjects who had been exposed to COVID-19, were actively infected with it, or had recovered from it provided the deeply sampled blood TCRbeta repertoires that made up the dataset. The repertoires were made available in a free public database intended to serve as a resource for research on the immune response to SARS-CoV-2. The samples were drawn from the first 160 participants of the ongoing ImmuneRACE study and from 1,200 or so subjects provided by 6 global collaborators. The sample metadata nearly always contained a de-identified subject ID, COVID-19 status, age in years and sex. HLA class I and class II types, where available, came from metadata supplied by the sample provider rather than from assay-based typing. Overall study results and their limits: Clinical and demographic metadata were provided uncurated, with the amount varying by source and participant.

From the germline V gene, CDR1 is MNHEY and CDR2 is SVGAGI. The V end gives up 0 bases and the J end 2 bases, leaving 1 base in the junction not matched to a gene. The CDR3 runs 16 residues from the cysteine to the phenylalanine. The entry retains the CDR3 DNA only, 48 bases that are in frame from base 1. The immunoSEQ Assay, a bias-controlled multiplex PCR, was used to amplify TCRbeta CDR3 regions from genomic DNA. Regarding the original processing steps: The number of nucleated cells in each sample was estimated from the amplification of reference gene primers within the assay. Sequence reads were collapsed and filtered to measure the absolute abundance of every unique TCRbeta CDR3 rearrangement. For each sample, productive Simpson clonality was calculated by taking the square root of Simpson's diversity index across productive rearrangements. TCRdb retrieved this table from immuneACCESS and kept in-frame rearrangements only. Not all clones are present; in checked studies, unresolved V genes account for under half, and no reason is known for the remainder. V and J calls plus clone size are reproduced from that table; the DNA served to infer D and trimming. This sample lists 200,000 or so clones; 60% to 80% were detected once. Jointly, the top ten make up 15% to 20% of the sample.

As concerns this clone: Its antigen has not been determined. The record has no base qualities; no much larger clone is one base away.

Whole blood was collected in K2EDTA tubes by collaborating institutions according to the institutions' own protocols. Collaborator samples were shipped for TCRbeta analysis as frozen whole blood, isolated PBMCs, or DNA extracted from either sample type. The receptor was isolated from a man aged 60-69 years with active or convalescent COVID-19. Sequencing used peripheral blood. The chain joins TRBV6-5 to TRBJ2-7; 13 junctional bases match TRBD2. The encoded CDR3 is CASSYSGLAGAYEQYF. The nucleotide sequence is given as TGTGCCAGCAGTTACTCCGGACTAGCGGGGGCCTACGAGCAGTACTTC.